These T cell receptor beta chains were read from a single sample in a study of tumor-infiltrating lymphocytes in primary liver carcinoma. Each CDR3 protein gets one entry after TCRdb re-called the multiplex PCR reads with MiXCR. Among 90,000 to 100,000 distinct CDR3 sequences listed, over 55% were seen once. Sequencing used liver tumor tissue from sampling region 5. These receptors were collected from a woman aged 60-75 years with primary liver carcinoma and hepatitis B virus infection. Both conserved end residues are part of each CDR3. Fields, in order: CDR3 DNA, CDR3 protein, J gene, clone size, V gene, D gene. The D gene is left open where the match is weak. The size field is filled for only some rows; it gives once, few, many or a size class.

TGTGCCGGCAGTATGGACAGATTATATGGCTACACCTTC | CAGSMDRLYGYTF | TRBJ1-2 | - | TRBV5-4 | -
TGTGCCAGCAGCCCAAAACGGTTAGCGAGAGACGAGACCCAGTACTTC | CASSPKRLARDETQYF | TRBJ2-5 | once | TRBV6-1 | -
TGTATCAGCGGGCGGGGACCGAACCCCTGCAATGAGCAGTTCTTC | CISGRGPNPCNEQFF | TRBJ2-1 | - | TRBV11-2 | -
TGTGCCAGCAGCTCCGACAGGAACACTGAAGCTTTCTTT | CASSSDRNTEAFF | TRBJ1-1 | medium-sized | TRBV11-2 | -
TGCGCCAGCAGCTTCGGGACCGACAATGAGCAGCTCTTC | CASSFGTDNEQLF | TRBJ2-1 | few | TRBV11-1 | -
TGTGCCAGCGGCAGGAGAATAGCAGGAGGGCCGGGGGATGAGCAGTTCTTC | CASGRRIAGGPGDEQFF | TRBJ2-1 | - | TRBV11-2 | -
TGCGCCAGAAGCCAGGGGCTACGGTGGACCCACACAGATACGCAGTATTTT | CARSQGLRWTHTDTQYF | TRBJ2-3 | - | TRBV4-1 | -
TGTACCAGCAGTGGGCCAGGGTACTATGGCTACACCTTC | CTSSGPGYYGYTF | TRBJ1-2 | - | TRBV6-1 | -
TGCGCCAGCAGCTTGGCAGCGAACACTGAAGCTTTCTTT | CASSLAANTEAFF | TRBJ1-1 | many | TRBV5-1 | -
TGTGCCAGCAGCCCGGGATCAGCGGGCGGTAGCACGGATACGCAGTATTTT | CASSPGSAGGSTDTQYF | TRBJ2-3 | - | TRBV11-3 | -
TGTGCCAGCAGCCCGGGACGGGGAGAGTATGGCTACACCTTC | CASSPGRGEYGYTF | TRBJ1-2 | - | TRBV11-3 | -
TGTGCCAGCGGCTCGGCACCTACAGGCGGTGAGCTGTTTTTT | CASGSAPTGGELFF | TRBJ2-2 | - | TRBV11-2 | -
TGTGCCAGCAGCTTAGCGGGGGGTTCTACCTACGAGCAGTACTTC | CASSLAGGSTYEQYF | TRBJ2-7 | many | TRBV7-9 | -
TGTGCCAGCTCAGTACCGGCAGGGGCGAACACCGGGGAGCTGTTTTTT | CASSVPAGANTGELFF | TRBJ2-2 | - | TRBV18 | -
TGTGCCATCAGCTCAATGGCCGGGACAGGGGGCACAGATTCGCAGTATTTT | CAISSMAGTGGTDSQYF | TRBJ2-3 | - | TRBV10-3 | TRBD1
TGTGCCAGCAGCTCAGTAAGCCGCATCACAGATACGCAGTACTTT | CASSSVSRITDTQYF | TRBJ2-3 | - | TRBV11-2 | -
TGTGTCAGCAGTGAAGATTATTGGGGCAACAGCGATCAGCCCCAGCATTTT | CVSSEDYWGNSDQPQHF | TRBJ1-5 | - | TRBV6-1 | -
TGTGCCAGTAGTACCAGGACCAACGGGAGAGGGGATGAGCAGTTCTTC | CASSTRTNGRGDEQFF | TRBJ2-1 | - | TRBV19 | -
TGTGTCAGCAGCTCAGGGACTAGCACAGATACGCAGTATTTT | CVSSSGTSTDTQYF | TRBJ2-3 | - | TRBV7-3 | -
TGTGCCATCAGTAAGTCAGTGGGAATCGGCACAGATACGCAGTATTTT | CAISKSVGIGTDTQYF | TRBJ2-3 | once | TRBV10-3 | -
TGTGCCTGGTCGATAGGACAGGCCGATACGCAGTATTTT | CAWSIGQADTQYF | TRBJ2-3 | once | TRBV30 | TRBD1
TGTGCCAGCAGTAAGCGGAGGTGGGAGACCCAGTACTTC | CASSKRRWETQYF | TRBJ2-5 | - | TRBV6-2/TRBV6-3 | -
TGTGCCAGCAGTGAATTTATGAGGAACACCGGGGAGCTGTTTTTT | CASSEFMRNTGELFF | TRBJ2-2 | - | TRBV2 | -
TGCGCCAGCAGCTCCTTTAGCCTTATTTACAATGAGCAGTTCTTC | CASSSFSLIYNEQFF | TRBJ2-1 | - | TRBV5-1 | -
TGCGCCAGCAGTGACCCTACGAACACTAAAACTTTCTTT | CASSDPTNTKTFF | TRBJ1-1 | - | TRBV10-2 | -
TGTGCCAGCACCGAGACTAGGTCGGTGTCCTTC | CASTETRSVSF | TRBJ2-1 | - | TRBV2 | -
TGTGCCAGCAGCCGAGGACTCCAAGACACTGAAGCTTTCTTT | CASSRGLQDTEAFF | TRBJ1-1 | - | TRBV11-3 | -
TGTGCCAGCAGTGCGACAGGGGACTATGGCTACACCTTC | CASSATGDYGYTF | TRBJ1-2 | many | TRBV6-4 | TRBD1
TGTGCCATCAGTGAGTCGACTACACTTAGGAGCGGGGGGATGAATGAGCAGTTCTTC | CAISESTTLRSGGMNEQFF | TRBJ2-1 | - | TRBV10-3 | TRBD2
TGTGCCAGCAGCCTGGAGAACTCGCTGACCACAGATACGCAGTATTTT | CASSLENSLTTDTQYF | TRBJ2-3 | - | TRBV11-1 | -
TGTGCCAGCGTTGTTACGGGACAGCCCTCAAACTATGGCTACACCTTC | CASVVTGQPSNYGYTF | TRBJ1-2 | many | TRBV6-1 | TRBD1
TGTGCCAGCAGCTCAGACGGGACTAGAGGGAGTCACGAGCAGTACTTC | CASSSDGTRGSHEQYF | TRBJ2-7 | - | TRBV13 | TRBD2
TGTACCAGCAGCTTAGGTCCGATCAGGGCGCTGCGCTATGGTTACACCTTC | CTSSLGPIRALRYGYTF | TRBJ1-2 | few | TRBV11-2 | -
TGTGCCAGCAAAAAGGGACTCCATTACAATGAGCAGTTCTTC | CASKKGLHYNEQFF | TRBJ2-1 | many | TRBV6-2/TRBV6-3 | -
- | CASTGSYGCTF | TRBJ1-2 | - | TRBV25-1 | -
TGTGCCACCCTGCAGGGCGGGAACTACAATGAGCAGTTCTTC | CATLQGGNYNEQFF | TRBJ2-1 | - | TRBV28 | -
TGTGCCAGCAGTTCCCCGGGGATCGAGACCCAGTACTTC | CASSSPGIETQYF | TRBJ2-5 | - | TRBV28 | -